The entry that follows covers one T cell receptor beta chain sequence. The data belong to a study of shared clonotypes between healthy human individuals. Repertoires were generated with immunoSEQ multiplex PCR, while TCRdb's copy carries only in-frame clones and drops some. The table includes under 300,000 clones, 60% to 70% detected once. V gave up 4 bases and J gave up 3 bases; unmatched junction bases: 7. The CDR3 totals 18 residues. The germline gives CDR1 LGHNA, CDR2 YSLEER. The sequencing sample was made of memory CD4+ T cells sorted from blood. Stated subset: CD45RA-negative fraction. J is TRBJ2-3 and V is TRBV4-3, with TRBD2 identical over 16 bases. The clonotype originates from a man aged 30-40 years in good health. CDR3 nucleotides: TGCGCCAGCAGCCCTTGGGGACTAGCGGGAGGGCCGACAGATACGCAGTATTTT. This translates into CASSPWGLAGGPTDTQYF.